A selection of T cell receptor beta chains follows, all from one sample in a study of lymphopenia after photon versus proton radiotherapy. The assay was immunoSEQ multiplex PCR, and TCRdb's table has in-frame clones only and misses some. This sample yields under 30,000 clones, of which around 90% are seen a single time; around 19% belongs to the top ten. The source material was peripheral blood, sampled from a patient treated with photon-based radiotherapy. These receptors all come from a middle-aged man with gastric cancer. Both conserved end residues are part of each CDR3. A D gene is named only where the DNA matches it firmly. Only part of the rows carry a size: once, few, many, or a class if the clone is expanded.

d_call j_call clone_size cdr3_length v_call cdr3_aa cdr3_nt
. TRBJ2-3 few 12 TRBV30 CACPGRGDTQYF TGTGCCTGTCCGGGACGGGGAGATACGCAGTATTTT
. TRBJ2-2 . 19 TRBV19 CASSLEYRVQFKNTGELFF TGTGCCAGTAGTCTTGAATACAGGGTACAGTTTAAAAACACCGGGGAGCTGTTTTTT
TRBD2 TRBJ2-1 . 15 TRBV5-4 CASSPGGRDYNEQFF TGTGCCAGCAGCCCCGGCGGGAGAGACTACAATGAGCAGTTCTTC
TRBD1 TRBJ1-2 . 17 TRBV25-1 CASSSDREDPRVYGYTF TGTGCCAGCAGCTCGGACAGGGAAGATCCGAGGGTCTATGGCTACACCTTC
. TRBJ1-5 . 17 TRBV5-6 CASSTSGRPGLNQPQHF TGTGCCAGCAGCACGAGCGGTCGTCCTGGGCTTAATCAGCCCCAGCATTTT
. TRBJ1-3 once 16 TRBV5-1 CASSTGDDRPGNTIYF TGCGCCAGCAGCACCGGAGACGACAGGCCTGGAAACACCATATATTTT
TRBD1 TRBJ1-5 . 15 TRBV6-6 CASSPRTGIGQPQHF TGTGCCAGCAGCCCTAGGACAGGGATCGGTCAGCCCCAGCATTTT
. TRBJ2-2 . 12 TRBV6-6 CASRRSTGELFF TGTGCCAGCAGAAGATCCACCGGGGAGCTGTTTTTT
. TRBJ2-7 . 15 TRBV18 CASSPQPDTAYEQYF TGTGCCAGCTCACCGCAACCGGACACGGCTTACGAGCAGTACTTC
TRBD2 TRBJ2-1 . 16 TRBV5-1 CASSLAASGGFNEQFF TGCGCCAGCAGCTTGGCGGCTAGCGGGGGGTTCAATGAGCAGTTCTTC
. TRBJ2-2 . 15 TRBV19 CASSTRGGGSGELFF TGTGCCAGTAGCACTCGGGGAGGGGGATCCGGGGAGCTGTTTTTT
TRBD1 TRBJ1-2 . 12 TRBV6-6 CASTADRDGYTF TGTGCCAGCACCGCGGACAGGGACGGCTACACCTTC
TRBD1 TRBJ2-2 . 15 TRBV15 CATSRDRGASGELFF TGTGCCACCAGCAGGGACAGGGGAGCCTCCGGGGAGCTGTTTTTT